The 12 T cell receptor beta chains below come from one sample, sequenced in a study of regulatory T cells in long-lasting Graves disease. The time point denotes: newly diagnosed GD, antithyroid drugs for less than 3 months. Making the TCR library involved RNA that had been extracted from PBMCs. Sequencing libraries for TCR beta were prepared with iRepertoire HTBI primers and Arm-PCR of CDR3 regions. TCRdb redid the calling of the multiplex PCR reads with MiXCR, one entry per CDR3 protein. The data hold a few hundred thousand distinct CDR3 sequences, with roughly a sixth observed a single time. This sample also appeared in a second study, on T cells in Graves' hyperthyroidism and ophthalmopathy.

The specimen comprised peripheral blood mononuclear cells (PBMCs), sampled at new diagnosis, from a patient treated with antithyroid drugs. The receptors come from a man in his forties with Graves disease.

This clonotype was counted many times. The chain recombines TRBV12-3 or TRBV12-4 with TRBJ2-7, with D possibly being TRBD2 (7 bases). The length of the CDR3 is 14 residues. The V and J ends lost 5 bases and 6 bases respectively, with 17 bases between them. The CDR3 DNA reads TGTGCCAGCAGTCCCGGGGGGCCCGGGGTCGAGCAGTACTTC. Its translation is CASSPGGPGVEQYF.

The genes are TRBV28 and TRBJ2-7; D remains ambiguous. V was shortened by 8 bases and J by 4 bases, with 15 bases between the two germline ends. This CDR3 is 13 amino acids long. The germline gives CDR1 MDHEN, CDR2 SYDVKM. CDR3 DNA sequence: TGTGCCAGCTCACCAGGAAGGCAGTACGAGCAGTACTTC. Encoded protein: CASSPGRQYEQYF.

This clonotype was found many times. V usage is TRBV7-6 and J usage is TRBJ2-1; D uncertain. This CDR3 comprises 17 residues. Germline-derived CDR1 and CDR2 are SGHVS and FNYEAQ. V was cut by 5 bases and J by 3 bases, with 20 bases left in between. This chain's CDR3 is CASSPPPYRPRYNEQFF. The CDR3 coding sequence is TGTGCCAGCAGCCCACCACCGTACAGACCCCGCTACAATGAGCAGTTCTTC.

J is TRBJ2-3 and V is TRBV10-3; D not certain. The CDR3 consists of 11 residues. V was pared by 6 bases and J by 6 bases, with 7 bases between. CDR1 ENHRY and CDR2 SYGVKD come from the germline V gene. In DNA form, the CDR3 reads TGTGCCATCAGAGAGCTGGATACGCAGTATTTT. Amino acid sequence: CAIRELDTQYF.

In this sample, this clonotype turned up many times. CDR3 sequence (DNA): TGTGCCAGCAGCTTAGTAGGACCGAACACTGAAGCTTTCTTT. This sequence encodes CASSLVGPNTEAFF. This rearrangement joins TRBV7-9 to TRBJ1-1; D not resolved. The CDR3 covers 14 residues. Per germline, CDR1 SEHNR and CDR2 FQNEAQ (reference sequence). Deletions cut 1 base from V and 1 base from J, with 7 bases between. The full variable domain, rest sourced from reference TRBV7-9 and TRBJ1-1, is DTGVSQNPRHKITKRGQNVTFRCDPISEHNRLYWYRQTLGQGPEFLTYFQNEAQLEKSRLLSDRFSAERPKGSFSTLEIQRTEQGDSAMYLCASSLVGPNTEAFFGQGTRLTVV.

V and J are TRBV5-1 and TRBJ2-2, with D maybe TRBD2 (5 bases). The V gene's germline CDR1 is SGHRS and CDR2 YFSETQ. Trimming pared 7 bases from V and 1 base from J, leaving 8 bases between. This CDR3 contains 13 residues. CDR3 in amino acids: CASEGKNTGELFF. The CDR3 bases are TGCGCCAGCGAGGGAAAGAACACCGGGGAGCTGTTTTTT.

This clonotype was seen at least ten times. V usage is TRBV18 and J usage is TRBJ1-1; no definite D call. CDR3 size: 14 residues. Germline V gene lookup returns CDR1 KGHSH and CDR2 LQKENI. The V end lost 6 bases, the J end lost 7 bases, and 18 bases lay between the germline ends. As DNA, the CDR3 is TGTGCCAGCTCTGCCAATGTCGCTGTTCATGAAGCTTTCTTT. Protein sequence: CASSANVAVHEAFF. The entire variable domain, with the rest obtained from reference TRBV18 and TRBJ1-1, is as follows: NAGVMQNPRHLVRRRGQEARLRCSPMKGHSHVYWYRQLPEEGLKFMVYLQKENIIDESGMPKERFSAEFPKEGPSILRIQQVVRGDSAAYFCASSANVAVHEAFFGQGTRLTVV.

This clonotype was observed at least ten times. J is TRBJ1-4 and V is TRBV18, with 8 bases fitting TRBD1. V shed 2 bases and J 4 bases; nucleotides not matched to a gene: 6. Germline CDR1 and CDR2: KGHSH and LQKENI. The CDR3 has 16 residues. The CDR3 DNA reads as TGTGCCAGCTCACCAAACAGGGGGGCAGGTAATGAAAAACTGTTTTTT. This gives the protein CASSPNRGAGNEKLFF.

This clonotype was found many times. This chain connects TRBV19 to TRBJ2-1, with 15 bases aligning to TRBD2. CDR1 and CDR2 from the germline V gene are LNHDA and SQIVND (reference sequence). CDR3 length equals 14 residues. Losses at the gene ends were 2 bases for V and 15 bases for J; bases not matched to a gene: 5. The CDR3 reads CASSISGLAGGTFF. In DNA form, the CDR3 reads TGTGCCAGTAGTATAAGTGGACTAGCGGGGGGGACGTTCTTC.

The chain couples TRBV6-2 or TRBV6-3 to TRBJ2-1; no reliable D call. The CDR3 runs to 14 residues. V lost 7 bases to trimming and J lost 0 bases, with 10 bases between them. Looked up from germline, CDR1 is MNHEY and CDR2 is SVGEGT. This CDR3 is CASTSGGSYNEQFF. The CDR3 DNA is TGTGCCAGCACTTCGGGCGGCTCCTACAATGAGCAGTTCTTC.

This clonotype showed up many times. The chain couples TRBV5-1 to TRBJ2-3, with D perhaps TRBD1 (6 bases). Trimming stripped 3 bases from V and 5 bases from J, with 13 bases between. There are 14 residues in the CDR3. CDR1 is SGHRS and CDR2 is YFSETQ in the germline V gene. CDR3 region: CASSSWTVEDTQYF. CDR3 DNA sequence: TGCGCCAGCAGCTCTTGGACAGTCGAAGATACGCAGTATTTT.

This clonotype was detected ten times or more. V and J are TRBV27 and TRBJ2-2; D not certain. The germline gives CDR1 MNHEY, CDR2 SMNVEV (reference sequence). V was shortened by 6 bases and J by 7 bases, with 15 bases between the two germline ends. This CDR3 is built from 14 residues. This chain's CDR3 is CASRSAGTIGELFF. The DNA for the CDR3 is TGTGCCAGCAGGTCCGCAGGCACCATCGGGGAGCTGTTTTTT.